This T cell receptor beta chain was recorded in a study of PD-L1 blockade in urothelial cancer (dated by TCRdb to 2016 to 2017). A note on the overall study: Every patient began therapy at some point between 2013 and 2015 and was given atezolizumab 1,200 mg intravenously every 3 weeks. About 90% of the 29 patients were identified as males with urothelial cancer of bladder origin, and a prior smoking history was reported by 18 of 29 patients. An ECOG performance status of 0 or 1 was recorded for the patients, and 0 to 3 prior chemotherapy regimens had been received by the patients. Blood samples were analyzed at two time points: 3 weeks after treatment start (second dose) and 6 weeks after treatment start. Blood samples gave median yields of about 140,000 T cells and more than 80,000 unique TCRs, along with a median clonality of around 0.08. The study, an exploratory multi-omic analysis, examined somatic, immune and clinical correlates of response to PD-L1 blockade with atezolizumab in urothelial cancer. Pretreatment tumor samples and matched peripheral blood, collected serially before and after atezolizumab treatment, underwent TCR sequencing. Durable clinical benefit meant progression-free survival longer than 6 months, and TCR features were also tested against progression-free and overall survival. In the same patients who had TCR sequencing, pretreatment tumors also underwent whole exome sequencing and RNA sequencing. Durable clinical benefit was achieved by nine patients and was not achieved by 20 patients. Pretreatment blood TCR-seq was available for about 27 patients, at least one posttreatment blood collection was obtained for around 25 patients, and tumor TCR-seq was available for around 25 patients.

The time point label of this sample denotes: peripheral blood 6 weeks after treatment start. A cohort of about 31 patients with locally advanced or metastatic urothelial carcinoma, treated at Memorial Sloan Kettering on a trial protocol, was included. Peripheral blood mononuclear cells were collected pretreatment and during treatment, with between 1 and 8 total time points per patient. The Qiagen DNeasy Blood extraction kit was used to purify genomic DNA from total PBMCs and from tumor samples. PBMCs were collected pretreatment and during treatment, and were isolated and stored as previously described. What the authors observed across the whole study: Small sample size (n ≈ 30) and many exploratory analyses mean the results are intended to be hypothesis-generating. Improved progression-free and overall survival was found to be associated with pretreatment peripheral blood TCR clonality below the median. Patients with durable benefit showed greater expansion of tumor-associated TCR clones in peripheral blood 3 weeks after starting treatment (n of about 20, p = 0.022).

Synthetic TCR analog templates were spiked into each PCR to estimate absolute template abundance from read counts. The immunoSEQ assay used bias-controlled V and J gene primers to amplify TCRbeta CDR3 regions from genomic DNA. Sequencing of rearranged TCRbeta segments was done at approximately 20X coverage. Per the authors' processing: Sequencing errors were corrected by clustering and CDR3s were annotated against IMGT to assign V, D and J genes. Downstream analyses used only productive TCRbeta rearrangements and left out out-of-frame or stop-codon sequences. Clonality was computed as one minus Shannon entropy normalized by the log of the number of unique productive sequences. Clones differing between time points or between blood and tumor were identified by Fisher's exact test with Benjamini-Hochberg correction at adjusted p below 0.01. In its TCRdb copy, this immuneACCESS table keeps in-frame sequences only and misses some clones. Where compared with another copy, unresolved V genes explain less than half of these, and the others have no known cause. V, J and clone size derive from that table, while D and trimming were established from the DNA sequence. The sample table holds about 120,000 clones, of which roughly 89% were seen once. The ten largest make up 1.5% to 2% of the sample.

V is pared back by 5 bases and J by 4 bases, with 11 bases lying between the germline termini. Per the germline V gene, SGHTA is the CDR1 and FQGTGA is the CDR2. The CDR3 numbers 13 residues from cysteine through phenylalanine. Of all the DNA, just the CDR3 is kept, 39 bases in frame from base 1. As regards this clone: Its antigen remains undetermined. No per-base quality is available; no much larger clone lies one base away.

The sequence links TRBV7-3 to TRBJ2-5; the D gene lacks a confident call. This receptor was identified in a man in his fifties or sixties with urothelial cancer. The sequences come from PBMCs, collected around atezolizumab (anti-PD-L1) treatment. The DNA sequence is as follows: TGTGCCAGCAGCCCCCAATCAGGAGAGACCCAGTACTTC. Translation gives CASSPQSGETQYF.